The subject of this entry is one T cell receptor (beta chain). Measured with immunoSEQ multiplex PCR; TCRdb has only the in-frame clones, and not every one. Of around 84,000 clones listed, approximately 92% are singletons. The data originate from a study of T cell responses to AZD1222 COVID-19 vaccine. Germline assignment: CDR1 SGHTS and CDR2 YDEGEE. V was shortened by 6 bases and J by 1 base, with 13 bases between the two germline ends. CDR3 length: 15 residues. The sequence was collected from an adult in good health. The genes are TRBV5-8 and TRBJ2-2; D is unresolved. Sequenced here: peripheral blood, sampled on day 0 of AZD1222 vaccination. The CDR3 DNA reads TGTGCCAGCACTCCCCTACGAGGGAACACCGGGGAGCTGTTTTTT. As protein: CASTPLRGNTGELFF.